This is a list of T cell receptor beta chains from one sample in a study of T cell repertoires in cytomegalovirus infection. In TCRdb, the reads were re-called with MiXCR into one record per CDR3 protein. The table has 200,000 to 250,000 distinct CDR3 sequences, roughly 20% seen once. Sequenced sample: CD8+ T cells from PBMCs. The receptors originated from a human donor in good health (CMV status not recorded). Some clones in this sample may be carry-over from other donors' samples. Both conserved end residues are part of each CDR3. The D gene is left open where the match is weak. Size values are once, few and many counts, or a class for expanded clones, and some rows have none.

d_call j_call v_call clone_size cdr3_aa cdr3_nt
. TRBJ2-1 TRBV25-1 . CASSEKTSMGGGIYNEQFF TGTGCCAGCAGTGAGAAAACCTCAATGGGGGGGGGCATTTACAATGAGCAGTTCTTC
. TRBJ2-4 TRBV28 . CASRDAGEEAKNIQYF TGTGCCAGCAGGGACGCAGGGGAGGAAGCCAAAAACATTCAGTACTTC
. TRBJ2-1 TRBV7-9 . CASTYGNEQFF TGTGCCAGCACCTACGGAAATGAGCAGTTCTTC
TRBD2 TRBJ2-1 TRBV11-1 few CASSPLGGHPVDEQFF TGTGCCAGCAGCCCGCTGGGAGGGCACCCCGTCGATGAGCAGTTCTTC
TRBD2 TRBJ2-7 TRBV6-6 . CASTGWTSGAIYEQYF TGTGCCAGCACCGGATGGACTAGCGGGGCTATCTACGAGCAGTACTTC
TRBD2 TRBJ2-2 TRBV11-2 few CASSLILAGANTGELFF TGTGCCAGCAGCTTAATCCTAGCGGGGGCGAACACCGGGGAGCTGTTTTTT
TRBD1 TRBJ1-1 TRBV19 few CASTADRGLTEAFF TGTGCCAGTACCGCCGACAGGGGCTTGACTGAAGCTTTCTTT
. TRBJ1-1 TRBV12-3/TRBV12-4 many CASSTRTDTPNTEAFF TGTGCCAGCAGCACCCGGACAGATACTCCTAACACTGAAGCTTTCTTT
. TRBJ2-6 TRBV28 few CASSPWESSGANVLTF TGTGCCAGCAGCCCCTGGGAGAGCTCTGGGGCCAACGTCCTGACTTTC
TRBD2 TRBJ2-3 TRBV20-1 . CSAPTSGGARGTDTQYF TGCAGTGCTCCGACTAGCGGGGGGGCCCGTGGCACAGATACGCAGTATTTT
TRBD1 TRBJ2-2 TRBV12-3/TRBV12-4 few CASSWDRDTGELFF TGTGCCAGCAGTTGGGACAGAGACACCGGGGAGCTGTTTTTT
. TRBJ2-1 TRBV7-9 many CASSLARNEQFF TGTGCCAGCAGCTTAGCGCGGAATGAGCAGTTCTTC
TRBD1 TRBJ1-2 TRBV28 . CASSPTGVLYGYTF TGTGCCAGCAGTCCCACAGGGGTGCTCTATGGCTACACCTTC
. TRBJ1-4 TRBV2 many CASSPAGGVLEKLFF TGTGCCAGCAGCCCCGCGGGCGGTGTTTTGGAAAAACTGTTTTTT
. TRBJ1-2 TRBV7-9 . CASSSIRALYGYTF TGTGCCAGCAGCTCCATCCGGGCCCTCTATGGCTACACCTTC
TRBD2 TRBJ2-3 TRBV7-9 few CASSARTSPDTQYF TGTGCCAGCAGCGCCCGGACTAGCCCAGATACGCAGTATTTT
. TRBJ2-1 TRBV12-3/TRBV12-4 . CASSFSWDEQFF TGTGCCAGCAGTTTCAGCTGGGATGAGCAGTTCTTC
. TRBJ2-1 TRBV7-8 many CASSLYSREEQFF TGTGCCAGCAGCCTCTACTCCCGCGAGGAGCAGTTCTTC
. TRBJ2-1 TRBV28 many CASSLTGSSYNEQFF TGTGCCAGCAGCTTAACAGGGAGCTCCTACAATGAGCAGTTCTTC
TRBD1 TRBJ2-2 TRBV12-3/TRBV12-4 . CASRGTGVTGELFF TGTGCCAGCAGAGGGACAGGGGTCACCGGGGAGCTGTTTTTT
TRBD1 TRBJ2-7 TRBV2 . CASSSGQGLHEQYF TGTGCCAGCAGCTCGGGACAGGGGCTCCACGAGCAGTACTTC
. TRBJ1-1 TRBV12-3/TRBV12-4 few CASSLAMGRGTEAFF TGTGCCAGCAGTTTAGCGATGGGGAGGGGCACTGAAGCTTTCTTT
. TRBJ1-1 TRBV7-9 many CASSPYLGRQNTEAFF TGTGCCAGCAGTCCTTACCTGGGACGGCAGAACACTGAAGCTTTCTTT
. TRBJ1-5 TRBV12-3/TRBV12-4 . CTSSLALTQPQHF TGTACCAGCAGTTTAGCGCTAACCCAGCCCCAGCATTTT
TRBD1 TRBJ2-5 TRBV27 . CASSSEQGAWETQYF TGTGCCAGCAGTTCCGAACAGGGGGCTTGGGAGACCCAGTACTTC
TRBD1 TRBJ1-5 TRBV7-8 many CASRREQGGNQPQHF TGTGCCAGCAGAAGAGAACAGGGGGGCAATCAGCCCCAGCATTTT
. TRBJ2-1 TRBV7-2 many CASNYITGTNEQFF TGTGCCAGCAACTACATTACAGGGACCAATGAGCAGTTCTTC
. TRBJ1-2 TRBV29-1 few CSVEDGYYGYTF TGCAGCGTTGAGGACGGCTACTATGGCTACACCTTC
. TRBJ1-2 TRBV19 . CASSMGSSYGYTF TGTGCCAGTAGTATGGGCAGCAGCTATGGCTACACCTTC
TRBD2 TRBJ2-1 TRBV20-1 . CSASLAGGTTEQFF TGCAGTGCGAGCCTAGCGGGGGGCACCACTGAGCAGTTCTTC
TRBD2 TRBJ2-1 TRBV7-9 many CASSQSEAGANEQFF TGTGCCAGCAGCCAGTCGGAAGCGGGGGCGAATGAGCAGTTCTTC
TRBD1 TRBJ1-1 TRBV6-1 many CASSQTGAEAFF TGTGCCAGCAGCCAGACAGGGGCTGAAGCTTTCTTT
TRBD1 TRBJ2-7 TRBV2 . CASSDRGPTYEQYF TGTGCCAGCAGTGACAGGGGGCCAACCTACGAGCAGTACTTC
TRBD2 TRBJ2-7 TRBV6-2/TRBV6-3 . CASSYSSGGEYEQYF TGTGCCAGCAGTTACTCTAGCGGGGGGGAATACGAGCAGTACTTC
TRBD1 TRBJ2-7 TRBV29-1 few CSVAVFQGATYEQYF TGCAGCGTTGCGGTGTTTCAGGGGGCCACCTACGAGCAGTACTTC
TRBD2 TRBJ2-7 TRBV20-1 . CSARRVSGSYEQYF TGCAGTGCTAGAAGGGTTAGCGGGAGCTACGAGCAGTACTTC
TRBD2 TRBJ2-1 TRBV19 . CASSIVAGGPEQFF TGTGCCAGTAGTATTGTAGCGGGGGGGCCTGAGCAGTTCTTC
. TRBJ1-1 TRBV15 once CATSPEVGGTEAFF TGTGCCACCAGTCCCGAGGTCGGGGGCACTGAAGCTTTCTTT
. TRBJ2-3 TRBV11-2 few CASSPRGADTQYF TGTGCCAGCAGCCCAAGGGGCGCCGATACGCAGTATTTT
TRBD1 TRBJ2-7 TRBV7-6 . CASSLDRGIIYEQYF TGTGCCAGCAGCTTAGACAGGGGAATTATCTACGAGCAGTACTTC
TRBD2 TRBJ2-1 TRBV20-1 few CSARRVAGGLEQFF TGCAGTGCTAGAAGGGTAGCGGGGGGACTGGAGCAGTTCTTC
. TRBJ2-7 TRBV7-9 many CASSPQGGRAYEQYF TGTGCCAGCAGCCCCCAGGGGGGACGGGCCTACGAGCAGTACTTC
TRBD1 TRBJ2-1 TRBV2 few CATGGWDNEQFF TGTGCCACAGGGGGCTGGGACAATGAGCAGTTCTTC
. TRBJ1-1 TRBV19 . CASSMLQGRRPTEAFF TGTGCCAGTAGTATGCTTCAAGGACGCAGGCCCACTGAAGCTTTCTTT
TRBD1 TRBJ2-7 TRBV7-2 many CASSHRDRPTSYEQYF TGTGCCAGCAGCCACCGGGACAGGCCTACCTCCTACGAGCAGTACTTC
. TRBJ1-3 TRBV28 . CASSLRSSGNTIYF TGTGCCAGCAGTTTACGGAGCTCTGGAAACACCATATATTTT
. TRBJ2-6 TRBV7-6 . CASSLNGDTGFKNVTF TGTGCCAGCAGCTTAAACGGAGACACGGGCTTCAAGAACGTGACTTTC
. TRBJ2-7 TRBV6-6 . CASSPDSHEQYF TGTGCCAGCAGCCCCGACAGCCACGAGCAGTACTTC
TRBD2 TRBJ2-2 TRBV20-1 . CSARGPSGGALNTGELFF TGCAGTGCTAGAGGCCCCAGCGGGGGGGCCTTGAACACCGGGGAGCTGTTTTTT
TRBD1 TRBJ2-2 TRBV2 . CASPPRYRGRDTGELFF TGTGCCAGCCCCCCCCGGTACAGGGGTCGGGACACCGGGGAGCTGTTTTTT
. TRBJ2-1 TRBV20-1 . CSADGGLAAYNEQFF TGCAGTGCGGATGGGGGGCTAGCGGCCTACAATGAGCAGTTCTTC
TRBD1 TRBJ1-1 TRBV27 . CASSPLRTGFGDTEAFF TGTGCCAGCAGTCCTTTGAGGACAGGGTTTGGCGACACTGAAGCTTTCTTT